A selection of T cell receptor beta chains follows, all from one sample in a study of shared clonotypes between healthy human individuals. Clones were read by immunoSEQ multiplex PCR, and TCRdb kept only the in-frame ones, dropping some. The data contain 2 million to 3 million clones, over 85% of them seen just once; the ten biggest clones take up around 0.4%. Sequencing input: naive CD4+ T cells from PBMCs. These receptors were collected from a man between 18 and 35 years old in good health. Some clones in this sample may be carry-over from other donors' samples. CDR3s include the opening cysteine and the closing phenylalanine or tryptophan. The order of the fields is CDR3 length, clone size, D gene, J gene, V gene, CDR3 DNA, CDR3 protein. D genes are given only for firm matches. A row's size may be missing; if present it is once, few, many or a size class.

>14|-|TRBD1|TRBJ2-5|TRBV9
TGTGCCAGCAGCCCGGGGACAGGGGAAGAGACCCAGTACTTC
CASSPGTGEETQYF
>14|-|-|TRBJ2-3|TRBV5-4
TGTGCCAGCACCGAGCAACCTAGCACAGATACGCAGTATTTT
CASTEQPSTDTQYF
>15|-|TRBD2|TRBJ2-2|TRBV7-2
TGTGCCAGCAGCGCTTCGGGACTAGGCACCGGGGAGCTGTTTTTT
CASSASGLGTGELFF
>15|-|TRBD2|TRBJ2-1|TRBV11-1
TGTGCCAGCAGCCCCCACGGGAGGGGGGGCAATGAGCAGTTCTTC
CASSPHGRGGNEQFF
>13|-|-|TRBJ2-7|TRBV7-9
TGTGCCAGCGGACTCTCGGGATTCGACGAGCAGTACTTC
CASGLSGFDEQYF
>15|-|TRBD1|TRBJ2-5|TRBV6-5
TGTGCCAGCAGTTACGACAGGGGAAGGGGAGAGACCCAGTACTTC
CASSYDRGRGETQYF
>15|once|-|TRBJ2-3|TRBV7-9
TGTGCCAGCAGCTTAAGACAGGCACACACAGATACGCAGTATTTT
CASSLRQAHTDTQYF
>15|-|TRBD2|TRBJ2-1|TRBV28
TGTGCCAGCAGTTCCCCGGCGGGAGGGCCAGGTGAGCAGTTCTTC
CASSSPAGGPGEQFF
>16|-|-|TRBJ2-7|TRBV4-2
TGTGCCAGCAGCCTGGGCCGGCCAGGGGTACCCTACGAGCAGTACTTC
CASSLGRPGVPYEQYF
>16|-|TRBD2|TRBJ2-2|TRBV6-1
TGTGCCAGCAGTGATTTAGCGGGGACGAACACCGGGGAGCTGTTTTTT
CASSDLAGTNTGELFF
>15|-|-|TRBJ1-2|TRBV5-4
TGTGCCAGCAGCTTGGTGGGGGCGGCCAACTATGGCTACACCTTC
CASSLVGAANYGYTF
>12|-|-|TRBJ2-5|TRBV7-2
TGTGCCAGCAGCGAAGGCCGAGAGACCCAGTACTTC
CASSEGRETQYF
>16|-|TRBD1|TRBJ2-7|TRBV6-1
TGTGCCAGCAGTGCGCTAAAAAGGGACAGCCCCTACGAGCAGTACTTC
CASSALKRDSPYEQYF
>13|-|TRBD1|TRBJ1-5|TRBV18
TGTGCCAGCTCCCTACAGGGGAATCAGCCCCAGCATTTT
CASSLQGNQPQHF
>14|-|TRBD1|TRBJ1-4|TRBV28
TGTGCCTCTAAGGGAGGACAGGGGGATGAAAAACTGTTTTTT
CASKGGQGDEKLFF
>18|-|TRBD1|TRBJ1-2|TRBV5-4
TGTGCCAGCAGCTTGGCCTCGGGACAGCCCGCCCTGTCGAGGGGCTACACCTTC
CASSLASGQPALSRGYTF
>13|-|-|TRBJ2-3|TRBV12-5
TGTGCTAGTGGTTTGCTCGGTGGAGATACGCAGTATTTT
CASGLLGGDTQYF
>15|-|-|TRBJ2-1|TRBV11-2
TGTGCCAGCAGGCAGGTTCAGGGGCTCAACAATGAGCAGTTCTTC
CASRQVQGLNNEQFF
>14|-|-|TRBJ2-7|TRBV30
TGTGCCTGGAGCGGGGGGACAGGACCCTACGAGCAGTACTTC
CAWSGGTGPYEQYF
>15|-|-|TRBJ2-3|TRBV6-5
TGTGCCAGCAGTCCGCCGGGCGGACTCACAGATACGCAGTATTTT
CASSPPGGLTDTQYF
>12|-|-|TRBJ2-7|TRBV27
TGTGCCAGCAGTTTCGCGGGGAAAGGGCAGTACTTC
CASSFAGKGQYF
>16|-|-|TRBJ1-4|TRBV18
TGTGCCAGCTCACCACTGCGGGGACGGATTAATGAAAAACTGTTTTTT
CASSPLRGRINEKLFF
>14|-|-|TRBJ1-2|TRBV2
TGTGCCAGCAGTGAAGGGCTCAGCTATAGGGGCTACACCTTC
CASSEGLSYRGYTF
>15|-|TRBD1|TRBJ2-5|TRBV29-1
TGCAGCGTTGGGTGGGGACAGGGCCCCCAAGAGACCCAGTACTTC
CSVGWGQGPQETQYF
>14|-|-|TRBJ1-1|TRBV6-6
TGTGCCAGCAGCCTCCTCGGCGGTAGGGCTGAAGCTTTCTTT
CASSLLGGRAEAFF
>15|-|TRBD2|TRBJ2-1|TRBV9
TGTGCCAGCAGCGTAAGCGGGGACTCCTACAATGAGCAGTTCTTC
CASSVSGDSYNEQFF
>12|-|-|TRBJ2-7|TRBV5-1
TGCGCCAGCAGCTTGGTGGGCGACGAGCAGTACTTC
CASSLVGDEQYF
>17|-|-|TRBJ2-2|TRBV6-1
TGTGCCAGCAGTGGGCTCGGAGTCCAGAGTGTCACCGGGGAGCTGTTTTTT
CASSGLGVQSVTGELFF
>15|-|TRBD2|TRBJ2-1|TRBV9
TGTGCCAGCAGCGTACCACTAGCGGGGACCCGTGAGCAGTTCTTC
CASSVPLAGTREQFF
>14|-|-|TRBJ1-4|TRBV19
TGTGCCAGTGGACGACAGGTTATTAATGAAAAACTGTTTTTT
CASGRQVINEKLFF
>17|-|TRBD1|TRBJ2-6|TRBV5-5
TGTGCCAGCAGCCGGGGACAGGCTGTTTCTGGGGCCAACGTCCTGACTTTC
CASSRGQAVSGANVLTF
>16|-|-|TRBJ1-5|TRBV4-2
TGTGCCAGCAGCCAAGATTCCGGGGGCGGCAATCAGCCCCAGCATTTT
CASSQDSGGGNQPQHF
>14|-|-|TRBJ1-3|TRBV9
TGTGCCAGCAGCCCCCAGGTCTCTGGAAACACCATATATTTT
CASSPQVSGNTIYF
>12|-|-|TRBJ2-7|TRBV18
TGTGCCAGCTCACCTATGGGCTACGAGCAGTACTTC
CASSPMGYEQYF
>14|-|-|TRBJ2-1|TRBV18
TGTGCCAGCTCACCAACACAAACCTACAATGAGCAGTTCTTC
CASSPTQTYNEQFF
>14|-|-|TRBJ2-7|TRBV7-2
TGTGCCAGCAGTCCCGACTCCCGGGGCTACGAGCAGTACTTC
CASSPDSRGYEQYF
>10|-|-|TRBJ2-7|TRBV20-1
TGCAGTGCCGACGACTACGAGCAGTACTTC
CSADDYEQYF
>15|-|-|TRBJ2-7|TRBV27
TGTGCCAGCTCCTTTTCAAGGAAAGGTCCGTACGAGCAGTACTTC
CASSFSRKGPYEQYF
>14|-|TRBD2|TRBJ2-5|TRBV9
TGTGCCAGCAGCCCCCGGGGGGGCGAGGAGACCCAGTACTTC
CASSPRGGEETQYF
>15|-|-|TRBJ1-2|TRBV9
TGTGCCAGCAGCGCAGACAGGCCATCCCTCTATGGCTACACCTTC
CASSADRPSLYGYTF
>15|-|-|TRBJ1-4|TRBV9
TGTGCCAGCAGCGTAGGGGTAGCCGAGAGTGAAAAACTGTTTTTT
CASSVGVAESEKLFF
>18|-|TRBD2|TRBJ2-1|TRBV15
TGTGCCACCAGCAGGGGTTTGGGTAGCGGGAGGATTCCCGATGAGCAGTTCTTC
CATSRGLGSGRIPDEQFF
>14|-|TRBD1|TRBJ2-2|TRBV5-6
TGTGCCAGCAGCCCAGACAGGGGAATCGGGGAGCTGTTTTTT
CASSPDRGIGELFF
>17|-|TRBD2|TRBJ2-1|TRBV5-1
TGCGCCAGCAGCTTGGCAGGCGGGAGCTCCCCCGAGGGTGAGCAGTTCTTC
CASSLAGGSSPEGEQFF
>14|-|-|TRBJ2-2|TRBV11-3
TGTGCCAGCAGCTTAGAATGGAACACCGGGGAGCTGTTTTTT
CASSLEWNTGELFF
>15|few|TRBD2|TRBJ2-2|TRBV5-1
TGCGCCAGCAGCCCAGCGGGAAGGGGCACCGGGGAGCTGTTTTTT
CASSPAGRGTGELFF
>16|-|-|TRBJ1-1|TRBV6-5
TGTGCCAGCAGTTACTCTCGGGCTTGGCTCTCGACTGAAGCTTTCTTT
CASSYSRAWLSTEAFF
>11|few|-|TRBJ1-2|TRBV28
TGTGCCAGCAGCTGGGGATATGGCTACACCTTC
CASSWGYGYTF
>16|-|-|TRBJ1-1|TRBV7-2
TGTGCCAGCAGCTTAGCGCCCAGGGCGGTGTACACTGAAGCTTTCTTT
CASSLAPRAVYTEAFF
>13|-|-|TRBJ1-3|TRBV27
TGTGCCAGCAGCCCAGGGAGAGGAAACACCATATATTTT
CASSPGRGNTIYF
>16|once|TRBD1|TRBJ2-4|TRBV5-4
TGTGCCAGCAGCTTGGGTAACAGGGGCAATCGGAACATTCAGTACTTC
CASSLGNRGNRNIQYF
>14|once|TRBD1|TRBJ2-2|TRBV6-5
TGTGCCAGCAGTTTTAACAGGGGGAGCGGGGAGCTGTTTTTT
CASSFNRGSGELFF
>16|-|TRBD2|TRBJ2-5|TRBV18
TGTGCCAGCTCACCACCGCTAGCGGGATATGGTGGGACCCAGTACTTC
CASSPPLAGYGGTQYF
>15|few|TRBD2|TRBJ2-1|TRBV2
TGTGCCAGCACCGAGTACCTAGCGGCCTACAATGAGCAGTTCTTC
CASTEYLAAYNEQFF